What follows is one TCR beta chain and its context. This clone was seen only once. Its target antigen remains unknown. Base qualities are not provided; no much larger clone lies one nucleotide away. The source of the sample is a study of blood T cell repertoires in COVID-19 (dated by TCRdb to 2018 to 2020). For the wider study: Collaborator samples came from the United States, Italy and Spain and covered acute and convalescent phases of COVID-19. The prospective study material was composed of cDNA or gDNA derived from T cells, B-cell-depleted T cells, or PBMCs. Deeply sampled blood TCRbeta repertoires from subjects exposed to, actively infected with, or recovered from COVID-19 were included in the dataset. The repertoires were released in a freely available public database meant as a resource for research on the immune response to SARS-CoV-2. Samples came from the ongoing ImmuneRACE study (first 160 participants) plus 1,254 subjects from 6 global collaborators. The sample metadata nearly always contained a de-identified subject ID, COVID-19 status, age in years and sex. Where HLA class I and class II types were available, the types were taken from metadata supplied by the sample provider, not from assay-based typing. Paper-wide results and their limitations: The quantity of clinical and demographic metadata differed by source and by participant and was supplied without curation.

At one collaborating source in Seattle, patients were enrolled during active infection and were followed longitudinally through the course of disease. Whole blood was collected in K2EDTA tubes by collaborating institutions according to the institutions' own protocols. For TCRbeta analysis, collaborators shipped samples as frozen whole blood, isolated PBMCs, or DNA extracted from either of those sample types. The immunoSEQ Assay, a bias-controlled multiplex PCR, was used to amplify TCRbeta CDR3 regions from genomic DNA. As for the authors' bioinformatics: The number of nucleated cells in each sample was estimated by amplification of reference gene primers within the assay. Sequence reads were collapsed and filtered to measure the absolute abundance of every unique TCRbeta CDR3 rearrangement. For each sample, productive Simpson clonality was calculated as the square root of Simpson's diversity index across productive rearrangements. TCRdb provides this immuneACCESS table in a form limited to in-frame rearrangements. Some clones are lacking; in checked studies, under half of them reflect an unresolved V gene, and why the rest are absent is not known. The V and J calls and clone size were taken over from that table, and D and trimming were inferred from the DNA. This sample lists tens of thousands of clones; about 86% were detected once. Approximately 20% of the sample is held by the ten biggest clonotypes.

Trimming leaves V shorter by 4 bases and J shorter by 1 base, with the junction holding 9 bases beyond the gene matches. CDR1 and CDR2 are drawn from the germline V gene: SGHVS, FNYEAQ. The CDR3 covers 16 residues, taking in both the cysteine and the phenylalanine. The CDR3 DNA has 48 bases and is translated from base 1. The V and J genes are TRBV7-6 and TRBJ1-1; a stretch of 7 junction bases matches TRBD1. The TCR originated in a woman of 80 years or more with COVID-19, enrolled during active disease. Sequenced input: peripheral blood. CDR3 reads: CASSSHLGTANTEAFF. The sequenced DNA is TGTGCCAGCAGCTCCCATTTAGGGACAGCGAACACTGAAGCTTTCTTT.